Following are 28 T cell receptor beta chains from one sample sequenced in a study of blood T cell repertoires in COVID-19. TCRdb's table, derived via immunoSEQ multiplex PCR, lists solely in-frame clones and lacks some. The sample lists 240,000 or so clones, roughly four fifths occurring once. The sample comprised peripheral blood. The receptors were sampled from a woman aged 55-69 years with active or convalescent COVID-19.

J is TRBJ2-3 and V is TRBV11-2; 8 nucleotides agree with TRBD2. This CDR3 contains 15 residues. The junction had 7 bases not matched to a gene; V was cut back by 2 bases and J by 6 bases. CDR1 is SGHAT and CDR2 is FQNNGV in the germline V gene. The CDR3 DNA follows: TGTGCCAGCAGCTTACTCCCGGGGGGGTGGGATACGCAGTATTTT. Translated, it gives CASSLLPGGWDTQYF.

The rearrangement uses TRBV3-1 (or the pseudogene TRBV3-2) and TRBJ1-1; 7 bases match TRBD1. The CDR3 runs to 16 residues. Germline-derived CDR1 and CDR2 are LGHDT and YNNKEL (reference sequence). After removal of 0 bases from V and 8 bases from J, the junction contained 12 bases not matched to a gene. The CDR3 protein is CASSQEGRAEQGEAFF. CDR3 sequence (DNA): TGTGCCAGCAGCCAAGAAGGACGGGCCGAACAGGGGGAAGCTTTCTTT.

J is TRBJ1-2 and V is TRBV19; D perhaps matches TRBD1 (5 bases). Germline assignment: CDR1 LNHDA and CDR2 SQIVND (reference sequence). The CDR3 covers 14 residues. Trimming left V 6 bases short and J 2 bases short, with 13 bases between. The CDR3, as DNA: TGTGCCAGTAGGCAGGGATCACTAAACTATGGCTACACCTTC. Translated: CASRQGSLNYGYTF. The complete variable domain, with remaining parts taken from reference TRBV19 and TRBJ1-2, reads DGGITQSPKYLFRKEGQNVTLSCEQNLNHDAMYWYRQDPGQGLRLIYYSQIVNDFQKGDIAEGYSVSREKKESFPLTVTSAQKNPTAFYLCASRQGSLNYGYTFGSGTRLTVV.

This clone was counted a single time. The chain joins TRBV18 to TRBJ2-5; D gene unclear. The CDR3 has 15 amino acids. Germline CDR1 is KGHSH and CDR2 is LQKENI. The germline V and J ends were trimmed by 1 base and 4 bases, with 13 bases remaining between them. DNA for the CDR3: TGTGCCAGCTCACCACAATATTCTGGGCCAGAGACCCAGTACTTC. It translates to CASSPQYSGPETQYF.

This clone occurred a few times. The V gene is TRBV19, the J gene TRBJ1-2; unclear D gene. This CDR3 has 12 residues. Looked up from germline, CDR1 is LNHDA and CDR2 is SQIVND (reference sequence). V was cut by 6 bases and J by 7 bases, with 12 bases left in between. DNA of the CDR3: TGTGCCAGTAGACCAGGAATGAGTGGCTACACCTTC. The encoded protein is CASRPGMSGYTF. The full variable domain, its missing parts supplied by reference TRBV19 and TRBJ1-2, is DGGITQSPKYLFRKEGQNVTLSCEQNLNHDAMYWYRQDPGQGLRLIYYSQIVNDFQKGDIAEGYSVSREKKESFPLTVTSAQKNPTAFYLCASRPGMSGYTFGSGTRLTVV.

This sequence joins TRBV7-9 and TRBJ2-5, with unresolved D. This CDR3 has 15 amino acids. The germline V gene encodes CDR1 SEHNR and CDR2 FQNEAQ (reference sequence). V was cut by 1 base and J by 2 bases, with 11 bases left in between. Here the CDR3 DNA reads TGTGCCAGCAGCTTAGTTGGGCAGATACAAGAGACCCAGTACTTC. Amino acid sequence: CASSLVGQIQETQYF.

There are a few counts of this clone. J is TRBJ1-2 and V is TRBV30; TRBD1 might be the D (5 bases). CDR1 GTSNPN and CDR2 SVGIG come from the germline V gene (reference sequence). V was cut by 3 bases and J by 5 bases, with 19 bases left in between. This CDR3 spans 15 amino acids. CDR3 in amino acids: CAWSKPGFGGYGYTF. Written as DNA, the CDR3 is TGTGCCTGGAGCAAACCAGGGTTTGGTGGTTATGGCTACACCTTC. The full variable domain, completed using reference TRBV30 and TRBJ1-2, is SQTIHQWPATLVQPVGSPLSLECTVEGTSNPNLYWYRQAAGRGLQLLFYSVGIGQISSEVPQNLSASRPQDRQFILSSKKLLLSDSGFYLCAWSKPGFGGYGYTFGSGTRLTVV.

The V and J genes are TRBV6-5 and TRBJ1-3, with 9 bases that match TRBD1. Germline CDR1 and CDR2: MNHEY and SVGAGI. J gave up 0 bases and V 4 bases, and 4 bases lay outside the gene matches. The CDR3 has 16 residues. The DNA of the CDR3 is TGTGCCAGCAGTTGGACAGGGGTCCCCTCTGGAAACACCATATATTTT. Protein product: CASSWTGVPSGNTIYF.

The chain couples TRBV27 to TRBJ1-6; 9 bases match TRBD1. With V trimmed by 3 bases and J by 8 bases, 2 bases remained unmatched. The CDR3 length is 14 residues. Germline V gives CDR1 MNHEY, CDR2 SMNVEV (reference sequence). The chain's CDR3 is CASSFGTGYSPLHF. DNA of the CDR3: TGTGCCAGCAGTTTCGGGACAGGGTATTCACCCCTCCACTTT.

The V gene is TRBV6-2 or TRBV6-3, the J gene TRBJ2-1; TRBD2 aligns across 12 bases. The CDR3 loop spans 21 amino acids. The germline V gene encodes CDR1 MNHEY and CDR2 SVGEGT. The J segment lost 1 base and the V segment lost 2 bases, leaving 15 bases of the junction unmatched. CDR3 residues: CASSYPSRTSGVRSSYNEQFF. In nucleotides, the CDR3 is TGTGCCAGCAGTTACCCCTCACGGACTAGCGGGGTTCGCAGTTCCTACAATGAGCAGTTCTTC.

The V call is TRBV10-3, the J call TRBJ1-2; possible D gene TRBD1, 5 bases. Germline V CDR1 and CDR2: ENHRY, SYGVKD. V lost 0 bases and J 8 bases, leaving 19 bases between the germline ends. This CDR3 has 16 amino acids. Written as DNA, the CDR3 is TGTGCCATCAGTGAGTCGAGTTCGGGGGTTCTTCCGGGCTACACCTTC. This encodes CAISESSSGVLPGYTF.

The V gene is TRBV30, the J gene TRBJ1-2; D possibly corresponds to TRBD1 (6 bases). V shed 5 bases and J shed 4 bases, with 14 bases lying between them. This CDR3 contains 13 residues. The germline CDR1 and CDR2 sequences are GTSNPN and SVGIG (reference sequence). CDR3 sequence: CAWGRGGAYGYTF. The DNA for the CDR3 is TGTGCCTGGGGGCGGGGGGGCGCCTATGGCTACACCTTC.

This chain uses TRBV7-9 with TRBJ1-1; TRBD1 is a possible D gene (5 bases). The CDR3 consists of 13 residues. Germline CDR1 reads SEHNR; CDR2 reads FQNEAQ (reference sequence). V gave up 1 base and J gave up 10 bases, with 13 bases separating them. CDR3 coding DNA: TGTGCCAGCAGCTTAGGTACAGGATGGGCAGCTTTCTTT. Translated, it gives CASSLGTGWAAFF.

This clone was seen a handful of times. The chain has TRBV29-1 and TRBJ2-1; D possibly corresponds to TRBD1 (5 bases). V was shortened by 7 bases and J by 2 bases, with 15 bases between the two germline ends. The CDR3 runs to 14 residues. Germline V gene data show CDR1 as SQVTM and CDR2 as ANQGSEA. The CDR3 is CSAIAGNTYNEQFF. The CDR3 DNA follows: TGCAGCGCCATCGCAGGGAACACCTACAATGAGCAGTTCTTC.

V gene TRBV4-3 combines with J gene TRBJ1-1; 7 positions match TRBD1. The V gene's germline CDR1 is LGHNA and CDR2 YSLEER. The ends lost 4 bases at V and 3 bases at J; junction bases unmatched: 5. This CDR3 is built from 14 residues. CDR3 DNA sequence: TGCGCCAGCAGCCCCCGGACAGGCGACACTGAAGCTTTCTTT. This translates into CASSPRTGDTEAFF.

This chain joins TRBV6-5 and TRBJ1-6; a weak D match, TRBD1 (5 bases). Trimming removed 5 bases from V and 8 bases from J, with 10 bases in between. CDR1 is MNHEY and CDR2 is SVGAGI in the germline V gene. This CDR3 comprises 13 residues. The CDR3 DNA is TGTGCCAGCAGTCAGACAGTAGATTCACCCCTCCACTTT. Its protein product is CASSQTVDSPLHF.

The rearrangement uses TRBV14 and TRBJ1-5; D unresolved. V lost 3 bases, J lost 1 base, and 4 bases lay in between. Germline values: CDR1 SGHDN, CDR2 FVKESK. This CDR3 has 13 amino acids. The CDR3 DNA sequence: TGTGCCAGCAGCCATGGCAGCAATCAGCCCCAGCATTTT. Its protein is CASSHGSNQPQHF.

The rearrangement links TRBV11-2 to TRBJ1-6, with 8 bases that match TRBD1. Germline V gene lookup returns CDR1 SGHAT and CDR2 FQNNGV. The CDR3 sequence is 16 residues long. V lost 5 bases, J lost 6 bases, and 9 bases stayed unmatched. In nucleotides, the CDR3 is TGTGCCAGCAGCATGGACAGGGCAATTCCTAATTCACCCCTCCACTTT. Encoded protein: CASSMDRAIPNSPLHF.

This clone showed up just once. V usage is TRBV29-1 and J usage is TRBJ2-3; TRBD2 matches 9 bases. Germline V gene data show CDR1 as SQVTM and CDR2 as ANQGSEA. The CDR3 has 15 amino acids. V shed 7 bases and J 2 bases; nucleotides not matched to a gene: 10. The CDR3 DNA is TGCAGCGCCCGGCGACTAGCGGATAACACAGATACGCAGTATTTT. Its protein product is CSARRLADNTDTQYF.

Regarding this clone: Within the sample, other DNA sequences also encode this same CDR3. The chain has TRBV4-1 and TRBJ2-1; TRBD1 matches at 8 bases. Losses at the gene ends were 5 bases for V and 0 bases for J; bases not matched to a gene: 3. The CDR3 covers 15 residues. Germline V lookup: CDR1 MGHRA, CDR2 YSYEKL. CDR3 loop: CASSSTGGSYNEQFF. The CDR3 region has the DNA TGCGCCAGCAGCTCCACAGGGGGCTCCTACAATGAGCAGTTCTTC.

This clone was detected only once. This sequence joins TRBV7-2 and TRBJ1-1; no reliable D call. The V end lost 1 base, the J end lost 1 base, and 16 bases lay between the germline ends. The germline CDR1 and CDR2 sequences are SGHTA and FQGNSA. The CDR3 runs to 17 residues. The DNA for the CDR3 is TGTGCCAGCAGCTTAGTGCTAGGTTGGTCGCAGAACACTGAAGCTTTCTTT. Amino acid sequence: CASSLVLGWSQNTEAFF.

This clone has only a few counts. This chain links TRBV23-1 with TRBJ1-1, with a weak D call TRBD1 (5 bases). TRBV23-1 is an open reading frame, and its role is uncertain. The CDR3 covers 14 residues. V lost 4 bases, J lost 1 base, and 10 bases lay in between. The CDR3 reads CASSPGIENTEAFF. CDR3 nucleotide sequence: TGCGCCAGCAGTCCAGGGATAGAGAACACTGAAGCTTTCTTT.

The gene calls are TRBV6-6 and TRBJ1-5; TRBD1 matches at 9 bases. The CDR3 is made up of 14 amino acids. The germline CDR1 and CDR2 sequences are MNHNY and SVGAGI (reference sequence). V lost 4 bases, J lost 7 bases, and 5 bases stayed unmatched. In DNA, the CDR3 is TGTGCCAGCAGTTTGGACAGGGGAGGACAGCCCCAGCATTTT. Its translation: CASSLDRGGQPQHF.

The chain couples TRBV28 to TRBJ1-2; a weak D match, TRBD1 (5 bases). Germline V lookup: CDR1 MDHEN, CDR2 SYDVKM. V gave up 8 bases and J gave up 5 bases, with 12 bases separating them. This CDR3 spans 12 amino acids. The CDR3 sequence: CASSTAQYGYTF. CDR3 sequence (DNA): TGTGCCAGCTCGACAGCGCAATATGGCTACACCTTC.

Here the CDR3 reads CAWSPPRQVTYGYTF. In nucleotides, the CDR3 is TGTGCCTGGAGTCCCCCTCGGCAGGTGACCTATGGCTACACCTTC. The chain couples TRBV30 to TRBJ1-2, with D hard to call. The germline V and J ends were trimmed by 2 bases and 4 bases, with 17 bases remaining between them. The CDR3 extends over 15 amino acids. The V gene's germline CDR1 is GTSNPN and CDR2 SVGIG (reference sequence).

The V gene is TRBV6-2 or TRBV6-3, the J gene TRBJ2-6, with D maybe TRBD2 (7 bases). The CDR3 spans 17 residues. V shed 2 bases and J shed 2 bases, with 13 bases lying between them. CDR1 and CDR2 (germline): MNHEY, SVGEGT. This chain's CDR3 is CASSYGGGLAGANVLTF. The CDR3 DNA reads as TGTGCCAGCAGTTACGGGGGGGGGCTGGCTGGGGCCAACGTCCTGACTTTC.

The chain carries TRBV5-8 and TRBJ2-3, with D hard to call. V was shortened by 2 bases and J by 4 bases, with 5 bases between the two germline ends. The CDR3 consists of 12 residues. The germline V gene has CDR1 SGHTS and CDR2 YDEGEE. This CDR3 is CASSFTSDTQYF. DNA of the CDR3: TGTGCCAGCAGCTTCACTTCAGATACGCAGTATTTT.

This chain links TRBV5-1 with TRBJ2-5; the D gene is possibly TRBD2 (6 bases). The CDR3 totals 14 residues. With 0 bases removed from V and 4 bases from J, the gap between germline ends came to 10 bases. The germline gives CDR1 SGHRS, CDR2 YFSETQ. CDR3 sequence: CASSLVGGGETQYF. The DNA for the CDR3 is TGCGCCAGCAGCTTGGTGGGGGGTGGAGAGACCCAGTACTTC.